This T cell receptor beta chain was profiled in a study of control samples from healthy donors and cancer patients. Germline assignment: CDR1 SGHNT and CDR2 YYREEE (reference sequence). This CDR3 has 15 residues. The V and J ends lost 4 bases and 1 base respectively, with 11 bases between them. Data came from immunoSEQ multiplex PCR; TCRdb stores just in-frame clones and leaves some out. The profile shows roughly 9,700 clones, about nine tenths of them singletons. Sequenced sample: PBMCs. The V gene is TRBV5-4, the J gene TRBJ1-4; D not certain. This receptor was obtained from a man in his 60s with colorectal cancer. CDR3 in DNA: TGTGCCAGCAGCCCTCGGGCGGGAACTAATGAAAAACTGTTTTTT. This gives the protein CASSPRAGTNEKLFF.